Presented here are 9 T cell receptor beta chains from one specimen sequenced in a study of cytomegalovirus exposure and HLA in healthy donors. PCR employed 60 Vbeta and 13 Jbeta primers. The assay was immunoSEQ multiplex PCR, and TCRdb's table has in-frame clones only and misses some. The profile shows roughly 130,000 clones, 74% of them singletons. Sequenced material: PBMCs. These receptors came from a woman in her fifties or sixties in good health and CMV-seropositive.

Points on this clone: Sequence at one end of the junction differs from germline and may be a read error. CDR3 DNA sequence: TGTCCCAGTAGTATCTCAGGGTCCGGGAACACTGAAGCTTTCTTT. It encodes CPSSISGSGNTEAFF. V usage is TRBV19 and J usage is TRBJ1-1, with D tentatively TRBD1 (5 bases). Looked up from germline, CDR1 is LNHDA and CDR2 is SQIVND (reference sequence). The CDR3 has 15 amino acids. Drawing the rest from reference TRBV19 and TRBJ1-1, the complete variable domain is DGGITQSPKYLFRKEGQNVTLSCEQNLNHDAMYWYRQDPGQGLRLIYYSQIVNDFQKGDIAEGYSVSREKKESFPLTVTSAQKNPTAFYLCPSSISGSGNTEAFFGQGTRLTVV.

The chain has TRBV6-5 and TRBJ2-7; the match to TRBD2 covers 13 bases. The CDR3 is 14 residues long. The junction had 6 bases not matched to a gene; V was cut back by 7 bases and J by 6 bases. Looked up from germline, CDR1 is MNHEY and CDR2 is SVGAGI. The CDR3 region has the DNA TGTGCCAGCACCCAACTAGCGGGGGGGGGCGAGCAGTACTTC. It yields the protein CASTQLAGGGEQYF.

The chain couples TRBV29-1 to TRBJ2-1; 9 nucleotides agree with TRBD2. Germline CDR1 SQVTM, CDR2 ANQGSEA. The V gene end was trimmed by 4 bases and the J gene end by 8 bases; junction bases not matched to a gene: 9. The CDR3 sequence is 14 residues long. DNA for the CDR3: TGCAGCGTTGGAGCGGGGGGAGGAATCTATGAGCAGTTCTTC. Protein product: CSVGAGGGIYEQFF.

The V gene is TRBV27, the J gene TRBJ2-3; 7 nucleotides align to TRBD1. Germline V CDR1 and CDR2: MNHEY, SMNVEV (reference sequence). Trimming took 5 bases from V and 0 from J; bases not matched to a gene: 11. This CDR3 spans 17 amino acids. The CDR3 reads CASSPRAGGTSTDTQYF. Here the CDR3 DNA reads TGTGCCAGCAGTCCCCGGGCAGGGGGTACTAGCACAGATACGCAGTATTTT.

This chain connects TRBV7-8 to TRBJ2-7, with D tentatively TRBD1 (6 bases). The CDR3 is 13 residues long. V was shortened by 3 bases and J by 6 bases, with 12 bases between the two germline ends. Per the germline V gene, CDR1 is SGHVS and CDR2 is FQNEAQ. DNA of the CDR3: TGTGCCAGCAGCTTGAGGGAACAGGGCGAGCAGTACTTC. It specifies CASSLREQGEQYF. The full variable domain, completed using reference TRBV7-8 and TRBJ2-7, is GAGVSQSPRYKVAKRGQDVALRCDPISGHVSLFWYQQALGQGPEFLTYFQNEAQLDKSGLPSDRFFAERPEGSVSTLKIQRTQQEDSAVYLCASSLREQGEQYFGPGTRLTVT.

This clone came up a few times. The chain recombines TRBV5-6 with TRBJ2-1, with a weak D call TRBD2 (5 bases). V lost 2 bases to trimming and J lost 1 base, with 13 bases between them. Germline CDR1 reads SGHDT; CDR2 reads YYEEEE. The CDR3 contains 16 residues. This CDR3 reads CASSLFNGESYNEQFF. The CDR3 DNA sequence: TGTGCCAGCAGCTTATTTAACGGGGAGTCCTACAATGAGCAGTTCTTC.

Notes on this clone: The limits of the CDR3 on the DNA are not certain, so only TCRdb's listed CDR3 is given. This chain joins TRBV7-8 and TRBJ2-5; TRBD2, as called in the table, went unchecked against the DNA. The germline V gene has CDR1 SGHVS and CDR2 FQNEAQ. The CDR3 numbers 16 amino acids, ends counted. The chain's CDR3 is CASSLGTGLSWETQYF.

The genes are TRBV29-1 and TRBJ2-1; TRBD1 aligns across 11 bases. The germline gives CDR1 SQVTM, CDR2 ANQGSEA. V shed 6 bases, J shed 8 bases, and the junction held 12 bases outside the gene matches. This CDR3 contains 15 residues. The DNA for the CDR3 is TGCAGCGTGATGGCAGGGGACAGGGGGGGCGATGAGCAGTTCTTC. Residues: CSVMAGDRGGDEQFF.

CDR3 nucleotides: TGTGCCAGCAGCGTCGCGGGGGGGAAGAACACCGGGGAGCTGTTTTTT. This translates into CASSVAGGKNTGELFF. V is TRBV9 and J is TRBJ2-2; 9 nucleotides line up with TRBD2. This CDR3 region has 16 residues. V was pared by 2 bases and J by 1 base, with 3 bases of the junction left unmatched. Germline V lookup: CDR1 SGDLS, CDR2 YYNGEE.